The 10 T cell receptor beta chains presented below share a single source sample, sequenced in a study of blood T cell repertoires in COVID-19. Clones were sequenced by immunoSEQ multiplex PCR, and TCRdb holds only the in-frame ones, with some missing. The sample has around 190,000 clones; more than 65% are singletons. The sample was peripheral blood. These receptors were obtained from a human donor in a cohort sampled during active COVID-19.

The chain has TRBV18 and TRBJ2-7; 8 nucleotides match TRBD1. The CDR3 is 12 residues long. Germline assignment: CDR1 KGHSH and CDR2 LQKENI. The chain's CDR3 is CTTGTGPYEQYF. As DNA, the CDR3 is TGTACCACCGGGACAGGTCCCTACGAGCAGTACTTC. Full variable domain (outside the CDR3, taken from reference TRBV18 and TRBJ2-7): NAGVMQNPRHLVRRRGQEARLRCSPMKGHSHVYWYRQLPEEGLKFMVYLQKENIIDESGMPKERFSAEFPKEGPSILRIQQVVRGDSAAYFCTTGTGPYEQYFGPGTRLTVT.

The chain has TRBV9 and TRBJ2-7; D is undetermined. The ends were cut back, 0 bases at V and 3 bases at J, with 10 bases in the middle. This CDR3 is built from 14 residues. The V gene's germline CDR1 is SGDLS and CDR2 YYNGEE. CDR3 sequence (DNA): TGTGCCAGCAGCGTAGCCCCGGGTCACTACGAGCAGTACTTC. This sequence encodes CASSVAPGHYEQYF.

Written as DNA, the CDR3 is TGTGCCAGCTCAGGGGGACAGGGTGTCGCTGAAGCTTTCTTT. Its protein product is CASSGGQGVAEAFF. The rearrangement links TRBV18 to TRBJ1-1; TRBD1 matches 9 bases. CDR1 and CDR2 from the germline V gene are KGHSH and LQKENI. The CDR3 runs to 14 residues. V lost 5 bases, J lost 6 bases, and 7 bases stayed unmatched.

V and J are TRBV5-8 and TRBJ2-7; TRBD1 agrees at 10 bases. The CDR3 has 15 residues. With V trimmed by 4 bases and J by 2 bases, 6 bases remained unmatched. Germline CDR1 reads SGHTS; CDR2 reads YDEGEE. The CDR3: CASSPWTGGTYEQYF. Here the CDR3 DNA reads TGTGCCAGCAGCCCATGGACAGGGGGGACCTACGAGCAGTACTTC.

The rearrangement links TRBV18 to TRBJ1-1; 8 bases are a match to TRBD1. Germline V gene data show CDR1 as KGHSH and CDR2 as LQKENI. CDR3 length: 13 residues. The ends lost 5 bases at V and 4 bases at J; junction bases unmatched: 3. The DNA for the CDR3 is TGTGCCAGCTCATCCGGACAGGGCACTGAAGCTTTCTTT. Translating it yields CASSSGQGTEAFF.

J is TRBJ1-5 and V is TRBV6-5; possibly TRBD1 for D (6 bases). CDR3 size: 13 residues. Looked up from germline, CDR1 is MNHEY and CDR2 is SVGAGI. Between the trimmed V and J ends, which lost 10 bases and 1 base, there was a span of 11 bases. The DNA of the CDR3 is TGTGCCACCCAGGGGCAGAGCAATCAGCCCCAGCATTTT. Its translation: CATQGQSNQPQHF.

CDR3 in DNA: TGTGCCAGCAGCCATCGGACAGTTTGGAGCTCCTATAATTCACCCCTCCACTTT. Translated, it gives CASSHRTVWSSYNSPLHF. V is TRBV16 and J is TRBJ1-6, with D maybe TRBD1 (6 bases). V was pared by 3 bases and J by 0 bases, with 15 bases between. The length of the CDR3 is 18 residues. Germline CDR1 and CDR2: KGHSY and FQNENV.

This chain uses TRBV6-5 with TRBJ2-4; 9 nucleotides agree with TRBD1. Per germline, CDR1 MNHEY and CDR2 SVGAGI. V shed 2 bases and J 7 bases; nucleotides not matched to a gene: 3. CDR3 size: 14 residues. The CDR3 sequence: CASSYGTGRNIQYF. CDR3 coding DNA: TGTGCCAGCAGTTACGGGACAGGGAGGAACATTCAGTACTTC.

The count of this clone is one. The genes are TRBV15 and TRBJ2-2; 8 bases line up with TRBD2. After removal of 0 bases from V and 3 bases from J, the junction contained 6 bases not matched to a gene. From germline, CDR1 is LNHNV and CDR2 YYDKDF (reference sequence). There are 17 residues in the CDR3. The CDR3 protein is CATSRDRGGWDTGELFF. The CDR3 coding sequence is TGTGCCACCAGCAGAGATCGGGGGGGCTGGGACACCGGGGAGCTGTTTTTT.

V usage is TRBV7-9 and J usage is TRBJ2-7, with 11 nucleotides matching TRBD2. The ends lost 0 bases at V and 6 bases at J; junction bases unmatched: 4. The germline gives CDR1 SEHNR, CDR2 FQNEAQ (reference sequence). This CDR3 has 15 amino acids. The CDR3 DNA follows: TGTGCCAGCAGCTTAGCACTAGCGGGAGTAGGCGAGCAGTACTTC. It codes for CASSLALAGVGEQYF. The whole variable domain, remainder taken from reference TRBV7-9 and TRBJ2-7, is DTGVSQNPRHKITKRGQNVTFRCDPISEHNRLYWYRQTLGQGPEFLTYFQNEAQLEKSRLLSDRFSAERPKGSFSTLEIQRTEQGDSAMYLCASSLALAGVGEQYFGPGTRLTVT.